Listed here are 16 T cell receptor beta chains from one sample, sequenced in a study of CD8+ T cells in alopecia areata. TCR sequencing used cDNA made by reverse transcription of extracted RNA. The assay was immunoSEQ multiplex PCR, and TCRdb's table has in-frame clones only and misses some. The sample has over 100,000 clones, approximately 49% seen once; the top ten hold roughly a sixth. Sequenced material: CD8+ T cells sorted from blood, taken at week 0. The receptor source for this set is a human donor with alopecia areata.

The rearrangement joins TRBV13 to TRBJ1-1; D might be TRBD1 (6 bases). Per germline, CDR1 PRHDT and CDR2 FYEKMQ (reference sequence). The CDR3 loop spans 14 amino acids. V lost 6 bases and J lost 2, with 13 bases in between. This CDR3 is CASRVTGFNTEAFF. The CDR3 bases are TGTGCCAGCAGAGTGACAGGCTTTAACACTGAAGCTTTCTTT.

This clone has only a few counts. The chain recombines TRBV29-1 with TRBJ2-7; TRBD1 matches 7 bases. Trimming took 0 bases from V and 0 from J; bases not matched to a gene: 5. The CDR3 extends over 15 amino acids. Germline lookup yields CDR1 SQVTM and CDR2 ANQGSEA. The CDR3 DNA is TGCAGCGTTGAAGATGTGGGACAGAGCTCCTACGAGCAGTACTTC. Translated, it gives CSVEDVGQSSYEQYF.

The CDR3 protein is CASSFGQGGQPQHF. The CDR3 DNA sequence: TGTGCCAGCAGCTTCGGACAGGGCGGGCAGCCCCAGCATTTT. The gene calls are TRBV5-6 and TRBJ1-5; 8 bases agree with TRBD1. The germline V gene has CDR1 SGHDT and CDR2 YYEEEE. The CDR3 has 14 amino acids. The V gene end was trimmed by 2 bases and the J gene end by 7 bases; junction bases not matched to a gene: 5.

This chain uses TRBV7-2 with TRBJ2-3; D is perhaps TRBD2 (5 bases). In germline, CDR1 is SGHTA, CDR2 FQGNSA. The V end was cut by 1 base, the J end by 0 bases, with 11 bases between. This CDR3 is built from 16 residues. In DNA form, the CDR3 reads TGTGCCAGCAGCTTAGGGGCTAGCTTGAGCACAGATACGCAGTATTTT. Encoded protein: CASSLGASLSTDTQYF.

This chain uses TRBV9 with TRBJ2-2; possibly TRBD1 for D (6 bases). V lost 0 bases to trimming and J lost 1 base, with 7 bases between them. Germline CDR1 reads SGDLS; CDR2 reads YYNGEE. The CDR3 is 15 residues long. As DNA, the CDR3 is TGTGCCAGCAGCGTAGGGACAGTGAACACCGGGGAGCTGTTTTTT. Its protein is CASSVGTVNTGELFF.

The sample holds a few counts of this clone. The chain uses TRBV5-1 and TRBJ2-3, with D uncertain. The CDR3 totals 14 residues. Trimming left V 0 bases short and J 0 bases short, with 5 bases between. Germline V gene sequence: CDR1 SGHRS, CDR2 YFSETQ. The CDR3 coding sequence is TGCGCCAGCAGCTTGGACAGCAGCACAGATACGCAGTATTTT. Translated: CASSLDSSTDTQYF.

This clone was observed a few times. In nucleotides, the CDR3 is TGTGCCAGCAGCCAACAGACCGGTTACGAGCAGTACTTC. It codes for CASSQQTGYEQYF. The chain combines TRBV4-2 with TRBJ2-7; unclear D gene. The CDR3 consists of 13 residues. V lost 2 bases and J 4 bases, leaving 9 bases between the germline ends. Germline values: CDR1 LGHNA, CDR2 YNFKEQ.

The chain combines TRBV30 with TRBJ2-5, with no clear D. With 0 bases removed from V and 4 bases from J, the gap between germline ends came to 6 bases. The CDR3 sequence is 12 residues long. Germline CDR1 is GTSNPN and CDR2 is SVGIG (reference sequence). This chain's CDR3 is CAWSVMGETQYF. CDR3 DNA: TGTGCCTGGAGTGTAATGGGAGAGACCCAGTACTTC.

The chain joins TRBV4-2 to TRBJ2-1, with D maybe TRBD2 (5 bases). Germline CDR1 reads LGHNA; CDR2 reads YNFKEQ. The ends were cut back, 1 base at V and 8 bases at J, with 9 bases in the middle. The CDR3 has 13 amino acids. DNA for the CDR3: TGTGCCAGCAGCCAAGCCCGGGGTTATGAGCAGTTCTTC. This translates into CASSQARGYEQFF.

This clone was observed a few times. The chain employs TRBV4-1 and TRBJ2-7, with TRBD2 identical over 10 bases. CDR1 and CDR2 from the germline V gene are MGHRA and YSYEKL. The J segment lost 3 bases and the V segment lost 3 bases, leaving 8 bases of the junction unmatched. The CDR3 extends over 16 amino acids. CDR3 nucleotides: TGCGCCAGCAGCCACGAACGGGGACTAGCGTACTACGAGCAGTACTTC. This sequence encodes CASSHERGLAYYEQYF.

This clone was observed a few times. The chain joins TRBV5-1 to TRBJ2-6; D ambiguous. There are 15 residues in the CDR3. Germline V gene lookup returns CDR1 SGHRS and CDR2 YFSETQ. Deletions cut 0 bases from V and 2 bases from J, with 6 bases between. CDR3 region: CASSLAATGANVLTF. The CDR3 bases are TGCGCCAGCAGCTTGGCGGCCACTGGGGCCAACGTCCTGACTTTC.

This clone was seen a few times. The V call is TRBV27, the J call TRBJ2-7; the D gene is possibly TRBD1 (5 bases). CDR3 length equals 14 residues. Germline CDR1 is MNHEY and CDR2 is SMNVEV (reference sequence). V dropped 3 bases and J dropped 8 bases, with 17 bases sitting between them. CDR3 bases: TGTGCCAGCAGTTTGATCGGAGACAGAGCGAAGCAGTACTTC. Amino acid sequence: CASSLIGDRAKQYF.

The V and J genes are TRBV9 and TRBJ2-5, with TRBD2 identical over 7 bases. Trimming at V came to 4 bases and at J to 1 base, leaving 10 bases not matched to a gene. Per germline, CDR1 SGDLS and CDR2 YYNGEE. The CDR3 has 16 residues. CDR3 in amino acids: CASSKPGEGIQETQYF. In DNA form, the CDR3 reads TGTGCCAGCAGCAAACCCGGGGAGGGGATCCAAGAGACCCAGTACTTC.

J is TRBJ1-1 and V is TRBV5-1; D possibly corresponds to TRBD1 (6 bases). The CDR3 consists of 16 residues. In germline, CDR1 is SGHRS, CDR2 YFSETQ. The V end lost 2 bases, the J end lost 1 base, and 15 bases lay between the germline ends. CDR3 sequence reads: CASSFWTDEPNTEAFF. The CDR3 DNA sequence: TGCGCCAGCAGCTTTTGGACAGACGAACCGAACACTGAAGCTTTCTTT. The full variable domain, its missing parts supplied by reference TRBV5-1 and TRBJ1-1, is KAGVTQTPRYLIKTRGQQVTLSCSPISGHRSVSWYQQTPGQGLQFLFEYFSETQRNKGNFPGRFSGRQFSNSRSEMNVSTLELGDSALYLCASSFWTDEPNTEAFFGQGTRLTVV.

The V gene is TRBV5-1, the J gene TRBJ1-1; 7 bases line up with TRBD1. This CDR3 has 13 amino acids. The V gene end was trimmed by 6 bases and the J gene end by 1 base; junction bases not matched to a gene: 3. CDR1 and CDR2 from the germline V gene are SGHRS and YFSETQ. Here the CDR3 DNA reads TGCGCCAGCATTGGGACAGCGAACACTGAAGCTTTCTTT. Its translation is CASIGTANTEAFF.

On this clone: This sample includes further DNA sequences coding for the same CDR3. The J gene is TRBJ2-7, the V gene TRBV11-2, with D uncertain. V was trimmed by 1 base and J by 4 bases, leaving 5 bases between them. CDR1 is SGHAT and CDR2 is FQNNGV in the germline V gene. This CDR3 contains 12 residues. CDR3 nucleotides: TGTGCCAGCAGCTTAGCGGTTTACGAGCAGTACTTC. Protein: CASSLAVYEQYF. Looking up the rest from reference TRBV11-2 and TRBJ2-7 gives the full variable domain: EAGVAQSPRYKIIEKRQSVAFWCNPISGHATLYWYQQILGQGPKLLIQFQNNGVVDDSQLPKDRFSAERLKGVDSTLKIQPAKLEDSAVYLCASSLAVYEQYFGPGTRLTVT.